This is a list of T cell receptor beta chains from one sample in a study of shared clonotypes between healthy human individuals. TCRdb's copy holds only in-frame clones and misses some; the assay was immunoSEQ multiplex PCR. The sample comprises about 2,500,000 clones, approximately 92% of which are singletons, and over 0.12% rests with the top ten. The sequenced material came from naive CD4+ T cells sorted from blood. These TCRs come from a young man in good health. CDR3s include the opening cysteine and the closing phenylalanine or tryptophan. A D gene is named only where the DNA matches it firmly. Clone size is stated in some rows and not others, as once, few, many or a class when expanded.

.,14,TRBJ2-7,.,TRBV6-5,CASSPDSPINEQYF,TGTGCCAGTAGCCCAGACAGCCCCATAAACGAGCAGTACTTC
.,15,TRBJ2-5,.,TRBV2,CASNTSPGSQETQYF,TGTGCCAGCAACACTAGCCCAGGGAGCCAAGAGACCCAGTACTTC
.,15,TRBJ2-7,.,TRBV10-3,CAISESGTQISEQYF,TGTGCCATCAGTGAGTCTGGGACCCAAATCTCCGAGCAGTACTTC
TRBD2,13,TRBJ2-5,.,TRBV10-3,CAITNGLAETQYF,TGTGCCATCACCAATGGACTAGCTGAGACCCAGTACTTC
.,15,TRBJ2-7,.,TRBV5-1,CASSLWRGASYEQYF,TGCGCCAGCAGCTTATGGCGGGGTGCCTCCTACGAGCAGTACTTC
.,15,TRBJ2-6,.,TRBV28,CASSRTSSGANVLTF,TGTGCCAGCAGCCGGACCTCCTCTGGGGCCAACGTCCTGACTTTC
.,17,TRBJ2-2,.,TRBV19,CASSNRGRTSNTGELFF,TGTGCCAGTAGTAATAGGGGGAGAACCTCGAACACCGGGGAGCTGTTTTTT
.,14,TRBJ2-7,.,TRBV5-1,CASSSGSPPGEQYF,TGCGCCAGCAGCTCCGGGAGTCCTCCCGGCGAGCAGTACTTC
TRBD1,15,TRBJ1-5,.,TRBV5-4,CASSQTGGENQPQHF,TGTGCCAGCAGCCAGACAGGGGGCGAAAATCAGCCCCAGCATTTT
.,13,TRBJ2-7,.,TRBV7-2,CASSLAGGYEQYF,TGTGCCAGCAGCTTAGCGGGGGGATACGAGCAGTACTTC
TRBD1,16,TRBJ1-4,once,TRBV2,CASRRDRGRIDEKLFF,TGTGCCAGCAGACGGGACAGGGGGCGTATCGATGAAAAACTGTTTTTT
TRBD1,15,TRBJ2-5,.,TRBV2,CASTEEGQGAGTQYF,TGTGCCAGCACCGAAGAGGGGCAGGGGGCAGGGACCCAGTACTTC
TRBD2,18,TRBJ2-5,.,TRBV11-2,CASSLDRSSGGPAETQYF,TGTGCCAGCAGCTTAGATCGGAGTAGCGGGGGACCGGCAGAGACCCAGTACTTC
.,16,TRBJ1-2,.,TRBV7-8,CASGITTGLVSYGYTF,TGTGCCAGCGGCATTACCACCGGCCTGGTGAGCTATGGCTACACCTTC
.,14,TRBJ1-1,.,TRBV19,CASSIWGEYTEAFF,TGTGCCAGTAGTATATGGGGTGAGTACACTGAAGCTTTCTTT
.,10,TRBJ2-1,.,TRBV12-5,CASGFYEQFF,TGTGCTAGTGGTTTCTATGAGCAGTTCTTC
TRBD1,16,TRBJ1-3,.,TRBV5-1,CASSWGDRGAGNTIYF,TGCGCCAGCAGCTGGGGGGACAGGGGAGCTGGAAACACCATATATTTT
.,17,TRBJ1-6,.,TRBV6-1,CASSEGQGKPYNSPLHF,TGTGCCAGCAGTGAAGGCCAGGGAAAACCCTATAATTCACCCCTCCACTTT
TRBD1,13,TRBJ2-6,.,TRBV30,CARDSSGANVLTF,TGTGCCAGGGACAGCTCTGGGGCCAACGTCCTGACTTTC
TRBD1,11,TRBJ2-1,.,TRBV10-3,CATRQGYEQFF,TGTGCCACCCGACAGGGTTATGAGCAGTTCTTC
.,14,TRBJ1-1,few,TRBV6-5,CASSLGVMGTEAFF,TGTGCCAGCAGCCTTGGAGTTATGGGCACTGAAGCTTTCTTT
TRBD2,15,TRBJ2-3,.,TRBV9,CASRERGGATDTQYF,TGTGCCAGCCGCGAGCGGGGGGGGGCGACAGATACGCAGTATTTT
.,22,TRBJ2-1,.,TRBV4-1,CASSQPLQRDRIGFGSGNEQFF,TGCGCCAGCAGCCAACCCCTTCAGCGGGACAGGATAGGGTTTGGCTCCGGGAATGAGCAGTTCTTC
.,14,TRBJ2-7,once,TRBV4-1,CASSQESQSYEQYF,TGCGCCAGCAGCCAAGAAAGTCAATCCTACGAGCAGTACTTC
.,13,TRBJ2-3,once,TRBV7-9,CASSLMVADTQYF,TGTGCCAGCAGCCTGATGGTAGCAGATACGCAGTATTTT
TRBD1,15,TRBJ1-2,.,TRBV28,CASAGTGKYEYGYTF,TGTGCCAGCGCCGGGACAGGGAAATATGAGTATGGCTACACCTTC
TRBD1,15,TRBJ1-1,.,TRBV15,CATSLTRTGNTEAFF,TGTGCCACCAGCCTTACGAGGACAGGGAACACTGAAGCTTTCTTT
.,14,TRBJ2-7,.,TRBV11-2,CASSLGTFLGEQYF,TGTGCCAGCAGCTTAGGCACCTTTCTAGGGGAGCAGTACTTC
.,13,TRBJ1-5,.,TRBV6-1,CATTEGTFQPQHF,TGTGCCACCACCGAAGGGACATTTCAGCCCCAGCATTTT
.,13,TRBJ1-5,few,TRBV18,CASSPGGNQPQHF,TGTGCCAGCTCACCCGGGGGGAATCAGCCCCAGCATTTT
.,14,TRBJ2-5,.,TRBV5-1,CASSLRGAQETQYF,TGCGCCAGCAGCTTGAGAGGGGCGCAAGAGACCCAGTACTTC
.,15,TRBJ2-1,.,TRBV10-3,CAISVTSSSYNEQFF,TGTGCCATCAGTGTTACTAGTAGCTCCTACAATGAGCAGTTCTTC
.,16,TRBJ2-2,.,TRBV18,CASSPSPAGDTGELFF,TGTGCCAGCTCACCTTCTCCCGCAGGGGACACCGGGGAGCTGTTTTTT
TRBD2,18,TRBJ2-5,.,TRBV19,CASTPGRLAGGYQETQYF,TGTGCCAGTACCCCAGGGCGGCTAGCGGGGGGGTACCAAGAGACCCAGTACTTC
TRBD1,13,TRBJ1-1,once,TRBV30,CASYRGWNTEAFF,TGTGCCTCTTACAGGGGATGGAACACTGAAGCTTTCTTT
TRBD1,15,TRBJ2-1,.,TRBV9,CASSVQDRGHNEQFF,TGTGCCAGCAGCGTACAGGACAGGGGGCACAATGAGCAGTTCTTC
.,15,TRBJ1-3,.,TRBV19,CASSIGPTSGNTIYF,TGTGCCAGTAGTATAGGACCGACCTCTGGAAACACCATATATTTT
TRBD1,14,TRBJ2-7,.,TRBV30,CAWKRDRGSYEQYF,TGTGCCTGGAAAAGGGACAGGGGTTCTTACGAGCAGTACTTC
.,14,TRBJ2-7,.,TRBV15,CATSRDRGAYEQYF,TGTGCCACCAGCAGAGACAGGGGAGCCTACGAGCAGTACTTC
.,16,TRBJ1-6,.,TRBV14,CASSQDRGGYNSPLHF,TGTGCCAGCAGCCAAGATCGGGGGGGGTATAATTCACCCCTCCACTTT
TRBD2,15,TRBJ2-1,.,TRBV7-2,CASSLSGGAYNEQFF,TGTGCCAGCAGCCTAAGCGGGGGGGCTTACAATGAGCAGTTCTTC
TRBD2,17,TRBJ2-5,once,TRBV5-4,CASSDSGLAGVRETQYF,TGTGCCAGCAGCGATTCGGGACTAGCGGGAGTTAGGGAGACCCAGTACTTC
.,17,TRBJ2-1,.,TRBV9,CASSTRPIRETHNEQFF,TGTGCCAGCAGCACCCGACCCATTCGGGAGACACACAATGAGCAGTTCTTC
.,17,TRBJ2-6,.,TRBV2,CASREGASSSGANVLTF,TGTGCCAGCAGGGAGGGGGCGAGTAGCTCTGGGGCCAACGTCCTGACTTTC
TRBD2,13,TRBJ2-5,.,TRBV5-1,CASSISGEETQYF,TGCGCCAGCAGCATTAGCGGGGAAGAGACCCAGTACTTC
TRBD2,15,TRBJ2-1,.,TRBV7-2,CASSPGASGGLEQFF,TGTGCCAGCAGCCCCGGGGCTAGCGGGGGGCTTGAGCAGTTCTTC
TRBD1,13,TRBJ1-1,.,TRBV7-9,CASSITGGYEAFF,TGTGCCAGCAGCATCACAGGGGGTTATGAAGCTTTCTTT
.,14,TRBJ2-1,.,TRBV6-6,CASSYLVSGNEQFF,TGTGCCAGCAGTTACCTTGTTTCAGGGAATGAGCAGTTCTTC
.,12,TRBJ2-1,once,TRBV11-1,CASSLQGNEQFF,TGTGCCAGCAGCTTACAGGGCAATGAGCAGTTCTTC
.,16,TRBJ2-5,.,TRBV5-1,CASSPRNGGLWETQYF,TGCGCCAGCAGCCCACGGAACGGGGGGCTTTGGGAGACCCAGTACTTC
.,16,TRBJ2-5,.,TRBV7-7,CASSPTATGRPETQYF,TGTGCTAGCAGCCCAACCGCGACAGGGAGGCCGGAGACCCAGTACTTC
.,15,TRBJ2-6,.,TRBV5-1,CASSFGGSGANVLTF,TGCGCCAGCAGCTTCGGCGGTTCTGGGGCCAACGTCCTGACTTTC
TRBD1,14,TRBJ2-1,.,TRBV6-6,CASHSGTGGNEQFF,TGTGCCAGCCATTCCGGGACAGGGGGCAATGAGCAGTTCTTC
.,14,TRBJ2-7,.,TRBV19,CASSIDRGEYEQYF,TGTGCCAGTAGTATAGACAGGGGGGAGTACGAGCAGTACTTC
TRBD1,15,TRBJ1-6,.,TRBV6-6,CASSYQGQNNSPLHF,TGTGCCAGCAGTTACCAGGGACAGAATAATTCACCCCTCCACTTT
.,14,TRBJ2-2,.,TRBV10-3,CAITAGANTGELFF,TGTGCCATCACCGCGGGCGCGAACACCGGGGAGCTGTTTTTT
.,12,TRBJ1-1,.,TRBV6-5,CASSYKGAEAFF,TGTGCCAGCAGTTACAAGGGAGCTGAAGCTTTCTTT
.,13,TRBJ1-5,few,TRBV7-9,CASSLVGNQPQHF,TGTGCCAGCAGCTTAGTAGGGAACCAGCCCCAGCATTTT
TRBD2,15,TRBJ2-3,.,TRBV5-4,CASSYRGGGADTQYF,TGTGCCAGCAGCTACAGGGGCGGGGGGGCAGATACGCAGTATTTT
TRBD2,15,TRBJ2-7,.,TRBV4-1,CASSQGGLRSYEQYF,TGCGCCAGCAGCCAAGGGGGACTACGGAGTTACGAGCAGTACTTC